This T cell receptor (beta chain) appears in the sequencing data of a study of cytomegalovirus exposure and HLA in healthy donors. CDR1 and CDR2 (germline): SGDLS, YYNGEE. The CDR3 is made up of 14 amino acids. V gave up 0 bases and J gave up 8 bases, with 14 bases separating them. From the approximately 120-subject validation cohort, which was separate from the approximately 670-subject first cohort, the donors were drawn. Produced via immunoSEQ multiplex PCR; TCRdb's table is partial and in-frame only. The sample lists 150,000 to 200,000 clones, just under 90% occurring once. The TCR originated in a woman in her late teens or twenties in good health and CMV-seropositive. The chain recombines TRBV9 with TRBJ1-2; D is undetermined. Specimen: PBMCs. CDR3 in DNA: TGTGCCAGCAGCGTAGCTACTTGGGGAGAAGGCTACACCTTC. This gives the protein CASSVATWGEGYTF. Complete variable domain (other parts from reference TRBV9 and TRBJ1-2): DSGVTQTPKHLITATGQRVTLRCSPRSGDLSVYWYQQSLDQGLQFLIQYYNGEERAKGNILERFSAQQFPDLHSELNLSSLELGDSALYFCASSVATWGEGYTFGSGTRLTVV.